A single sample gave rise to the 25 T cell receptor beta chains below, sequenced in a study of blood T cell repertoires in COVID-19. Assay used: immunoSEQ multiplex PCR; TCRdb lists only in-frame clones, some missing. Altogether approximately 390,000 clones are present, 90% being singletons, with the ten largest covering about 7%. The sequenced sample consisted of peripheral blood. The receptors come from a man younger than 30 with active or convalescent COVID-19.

The CDR3 is CASSRSQGWGTEAFF. CDR3 in DNA: TGTGCCAGCAGCCGATCACAGGGTTGGGGCACTGAAGCTTTCTTT. J is TRBJ1-1 and V is TRBV11-2; tentative D call: TRBD1 (6 bases). The CDR3 is made up of 15 amino acids. Germline CDR1 is SGHAT and CDR2 is FQNNGV. V was trimmed by 5 bases and J by 4 bases, leaving 17 bases between them.

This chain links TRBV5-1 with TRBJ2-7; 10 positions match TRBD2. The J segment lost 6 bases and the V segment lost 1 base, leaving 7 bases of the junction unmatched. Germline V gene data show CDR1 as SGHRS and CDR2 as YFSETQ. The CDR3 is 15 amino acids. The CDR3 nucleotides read TGCGCCAGCAGCTTGCGGCTAGCGGGAGTCAGCGAGCAGTACTTC. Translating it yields CASSLRLAGVSEQYF.

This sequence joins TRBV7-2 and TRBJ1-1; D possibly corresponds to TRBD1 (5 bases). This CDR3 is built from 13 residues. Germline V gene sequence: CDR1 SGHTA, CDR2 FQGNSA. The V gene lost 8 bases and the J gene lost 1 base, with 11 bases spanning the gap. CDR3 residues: CASLQGGNTEAFF. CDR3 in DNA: TGTGCCAGCCTCCAGGGAGGGAACACTGAAGCTTTCTTT.

The CDR3 sequence is CASRRSETNNQPQHF. The CDR3 coding sequence is TGTGCCAGCAGAAGGTCCGAGACAAACAATCAGCCCCAGCATTTT. V and J are TRBV6-5 and TRBJ1-5, with no clear D. Trimming stripped 6 bases from V and 3 bases from J, with 15 bases between. The germline V gene encodes CDR1 MNHEY and CDR2 SVGAGI. This CDR3 region has 15 residues.

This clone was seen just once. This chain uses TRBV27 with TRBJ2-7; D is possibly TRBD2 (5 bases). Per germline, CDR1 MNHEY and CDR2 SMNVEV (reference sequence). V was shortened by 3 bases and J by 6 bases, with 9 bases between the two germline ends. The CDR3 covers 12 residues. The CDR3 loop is CASSFKGSEQYF. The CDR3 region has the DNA TGTGCCAGCAGTTTTAAAGGGAGCGAGCAGTACTTC.

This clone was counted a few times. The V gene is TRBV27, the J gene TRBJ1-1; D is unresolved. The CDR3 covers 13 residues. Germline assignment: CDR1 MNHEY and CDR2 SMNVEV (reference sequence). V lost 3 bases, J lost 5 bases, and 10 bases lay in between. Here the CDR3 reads CASSLTTRTEAFF. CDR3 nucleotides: TGTGCCAGCAGTTTGACAACGAGAACTGAAGCTTTCTTT.

This CDR3 is CASRTLWEQYF. The CDR3 nucleotides read TGTGCCAGCAGGACACTCTGGGAGCAGTACTTC. The chain uses TRBV6-5 and TRBJ2-7; D not resolved. The V end lost 6 bases, the J end lost 7 bases, and 10 bases lay between the germline ends. Germline V gene data show CDR1 as MNHEY and CDR2 as SVGAGI. The CDR3 is made up of 11 amino acids.

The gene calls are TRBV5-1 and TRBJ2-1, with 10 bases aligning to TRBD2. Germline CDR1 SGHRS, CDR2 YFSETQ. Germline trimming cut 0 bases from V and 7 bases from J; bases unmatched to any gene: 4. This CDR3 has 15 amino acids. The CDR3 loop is CASSLGLAGVNEQFF. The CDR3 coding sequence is TGCGCCAGCAGCTTGGGCCTAGCGGGAGTTAATGAGCAGTTCTTC.

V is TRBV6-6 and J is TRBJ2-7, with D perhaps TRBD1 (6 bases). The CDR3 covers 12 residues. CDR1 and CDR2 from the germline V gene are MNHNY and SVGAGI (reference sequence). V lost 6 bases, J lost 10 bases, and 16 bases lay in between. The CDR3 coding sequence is TGTGCCAGCAGGTCCGGGACACTCAGTCAGTACTTC. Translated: CASRSGTLSQYF.

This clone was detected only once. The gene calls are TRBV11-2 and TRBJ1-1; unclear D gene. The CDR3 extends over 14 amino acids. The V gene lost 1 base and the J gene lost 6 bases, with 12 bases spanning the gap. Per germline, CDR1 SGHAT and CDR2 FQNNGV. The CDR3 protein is CASSLGPPTAEAFF. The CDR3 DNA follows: TGTGCCAGCAGCTTAGGCCCCCCCACAGCTGAAGCTTTCTTT. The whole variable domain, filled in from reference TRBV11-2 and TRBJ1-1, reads EAGVAQSPRYKIIEKRQSVAFWCNPISGHATLYWYQQILGQGPKLLIQFQNNGVVDDSQLPKDRFSAERLKGVDSTLKIQPAKLEDSAVYLCASSLGPPTAEAFFGQGTRLTVV.

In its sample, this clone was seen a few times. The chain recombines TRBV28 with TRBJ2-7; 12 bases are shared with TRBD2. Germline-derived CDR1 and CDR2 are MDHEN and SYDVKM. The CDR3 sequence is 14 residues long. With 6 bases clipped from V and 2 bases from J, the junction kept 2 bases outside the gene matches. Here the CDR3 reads CASRTSGRTYEQYF. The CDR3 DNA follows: TGTGCCAGCAGGACTAGCGGGAGAACCTACGAGCAGTACTTC. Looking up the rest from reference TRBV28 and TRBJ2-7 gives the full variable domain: DVKVTQSSRYLVKRTGEKVFLECVQDMDHENMFWYRQDPGLGLRLIYFSYDVKMKEKGDIPEGYSVSREKKERFSLILESASTNQTSMYLCASRTSGRTYEQYFGPGTRLTVT.

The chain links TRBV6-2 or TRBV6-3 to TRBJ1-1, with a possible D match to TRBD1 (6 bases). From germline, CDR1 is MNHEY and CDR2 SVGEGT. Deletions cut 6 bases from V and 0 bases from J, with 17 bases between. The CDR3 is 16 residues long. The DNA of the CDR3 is TGTGCCAGCAGCCAGGGGTGGGGCGGGATGAACACTGAAGCTTTCTTT. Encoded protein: CASSQGWGGMNTEAFF.

The CDR3 region is CATSRGMTSGRAVGELFF. CDR3 nucleotide sequence: TGTGCCACCAGCAGAGGGATGACTAGCGGGAGGGCCGTCGGGGAGCTGTTTTTT. The gene calls are TRBV15 and TRBJ1-3; 14 nucleotides agree with TRBD2. The DNA end is more similar to TRBJ2-2, so the J call may be wrong. The CDR3 contains 18 residues. CDR1 is LNHNV and CDR2 is YYDKDF in the germline V gene (reference sequence).

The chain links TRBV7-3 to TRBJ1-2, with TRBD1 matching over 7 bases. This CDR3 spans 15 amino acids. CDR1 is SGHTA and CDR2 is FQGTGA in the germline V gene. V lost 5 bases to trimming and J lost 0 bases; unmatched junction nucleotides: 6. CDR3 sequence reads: CASSQNRGSNYGYTF. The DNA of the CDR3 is TGTGCCAGCAGCCAAAACAGGGGTTCTAACTATGGCTACACCTTC.

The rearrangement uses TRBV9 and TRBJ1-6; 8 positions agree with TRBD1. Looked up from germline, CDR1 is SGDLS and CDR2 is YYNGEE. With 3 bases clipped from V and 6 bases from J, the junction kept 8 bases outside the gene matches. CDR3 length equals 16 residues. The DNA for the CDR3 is TGTGCCAGCAGCGAGGGAGGACAGGGCCGTAATTCACCCCTCCACTTT. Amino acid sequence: CASSEGGQGRNSPLHF.

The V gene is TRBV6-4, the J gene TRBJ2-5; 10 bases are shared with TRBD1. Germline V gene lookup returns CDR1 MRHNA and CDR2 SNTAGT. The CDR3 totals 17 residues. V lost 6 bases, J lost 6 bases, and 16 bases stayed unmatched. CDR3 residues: CASRKQERDRGIQTQYF. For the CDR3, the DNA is TGTGCCAGCAGGAAACAAGAACGGGACAGGGGAATACAGACCCAGTACTTC.

The CDR3 loop reads CASRQGTGASYEQYF. In DNA, the CDR3 is TGTGCCAGCAGACAGGGGACAGGGGCTTCCTACGAGCAGTACTTC. This chain connects TRBV3-1 (or the pseudogene TRBV3-2) to TRBJ2-7, with TRBD1 identical over 10 bases. The germline CDR1 and CDR2 sequences are LGHDT and YNNKEL (reference sequence). V trimming: 6 bases; J trimming: 1 base; junction bases outside the gene matches: 6. The CDR3 is made up of 15 amino acids.

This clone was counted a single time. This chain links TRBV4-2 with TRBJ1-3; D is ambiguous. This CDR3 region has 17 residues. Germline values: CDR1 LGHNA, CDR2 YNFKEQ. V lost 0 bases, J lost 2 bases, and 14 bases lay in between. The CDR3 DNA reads TGTGCCAGCAGCCAAGAACGCTATGTGCCCCCTGGAAACACCATATATTTT. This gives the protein CASSQERYVPPGNTIYF.

The CDR3 spells CASSLHAGTSDNEQFF. The CDR3 DNA reads as TGTGCCAGCTCACTGCATGCCGGGACTAGCGACAATGAGCAGTTCTTC. The chain uses TRBV18 and TRBJ2-1; 10 bases align to TRBD2. The CDR3 consists of 16 residues. Germline values: CDR1 KGHSH, CDR2 LQKENI. Trimming removed 4 bases from V and 5 bases from J; junction bases left unmatched: 8.

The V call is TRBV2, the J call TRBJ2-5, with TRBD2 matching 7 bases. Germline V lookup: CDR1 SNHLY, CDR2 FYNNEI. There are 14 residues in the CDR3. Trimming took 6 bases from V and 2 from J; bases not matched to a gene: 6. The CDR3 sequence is CASRGGAGQETQYF. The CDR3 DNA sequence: TGTGCCAGCAGGGGAGGGGCAGGACAAGAGACCCAGTACTTC.

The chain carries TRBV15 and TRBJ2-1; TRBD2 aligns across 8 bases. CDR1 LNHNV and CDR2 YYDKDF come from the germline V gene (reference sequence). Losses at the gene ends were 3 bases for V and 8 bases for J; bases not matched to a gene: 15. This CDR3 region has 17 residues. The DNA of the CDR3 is TGTGCCACCAGCAGTGTATGGCGCGGGAGGTTTTCACATGAGCAGTTCTTC. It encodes CATSSVWRGRFSHEQFF.

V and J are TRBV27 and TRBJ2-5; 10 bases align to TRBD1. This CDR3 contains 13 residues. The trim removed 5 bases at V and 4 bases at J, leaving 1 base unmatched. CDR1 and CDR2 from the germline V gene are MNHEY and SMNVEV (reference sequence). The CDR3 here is CASSRDRGETQYF. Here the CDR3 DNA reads TGTGCCAGCAGTCGGGACAGGGGAGAGACCCAGTACTTC.

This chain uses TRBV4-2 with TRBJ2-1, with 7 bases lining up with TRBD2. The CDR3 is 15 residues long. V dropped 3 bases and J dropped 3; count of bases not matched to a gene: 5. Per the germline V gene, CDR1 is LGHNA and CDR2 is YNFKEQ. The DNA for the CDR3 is TGTGCCAGCAGCCAGACCCGGACTAGCTACAATGAGCAGTTCTTC. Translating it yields CASSQTRTSYNEQFF.

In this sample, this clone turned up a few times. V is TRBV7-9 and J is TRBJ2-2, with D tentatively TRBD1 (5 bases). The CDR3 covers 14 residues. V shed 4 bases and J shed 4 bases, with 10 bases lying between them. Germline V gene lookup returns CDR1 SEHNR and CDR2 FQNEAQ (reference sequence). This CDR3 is CASSSTGVTGELFF. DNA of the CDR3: TGTGCCAGCAGCTCAACAGGTGTCACCGGGGAGCTGTTTTTT.

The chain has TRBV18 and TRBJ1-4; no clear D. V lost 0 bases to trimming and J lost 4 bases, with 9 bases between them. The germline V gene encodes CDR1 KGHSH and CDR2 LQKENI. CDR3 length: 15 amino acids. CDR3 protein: CASSPPAEGNEKLFF. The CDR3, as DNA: TGTGCCAGCTCACCACCAGCGGAGGGTAATGAAAAACTGTTTTTT.